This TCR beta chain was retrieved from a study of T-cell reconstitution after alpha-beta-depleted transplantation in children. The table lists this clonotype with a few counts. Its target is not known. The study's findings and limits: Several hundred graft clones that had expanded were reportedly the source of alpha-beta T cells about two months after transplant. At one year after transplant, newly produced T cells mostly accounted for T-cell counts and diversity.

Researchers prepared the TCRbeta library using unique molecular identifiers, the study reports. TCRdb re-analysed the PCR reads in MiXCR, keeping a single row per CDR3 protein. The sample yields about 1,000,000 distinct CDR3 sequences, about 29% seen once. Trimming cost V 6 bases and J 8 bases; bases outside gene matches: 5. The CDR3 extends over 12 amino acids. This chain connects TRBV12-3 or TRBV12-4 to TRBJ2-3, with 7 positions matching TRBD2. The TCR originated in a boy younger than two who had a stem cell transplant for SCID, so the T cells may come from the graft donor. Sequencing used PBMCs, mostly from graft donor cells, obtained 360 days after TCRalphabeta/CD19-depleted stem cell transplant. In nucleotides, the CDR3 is TGTGCCAGCAGGACTACTAGCGTTACGCAGTATTTT. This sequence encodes CASRTTSVTQYF.